This T cell receptor (beta chain) emerged from a study of CD8+ T cells in alopecia areata. Study results and limitations: Among the top 100, expanded CD8+ clones were significantly decreased by tofacitinib, as was scalp clonality.

Details on this clone: The antigen is unknown.

The CDR3 consists of 14 residues. The germline V and J ends were trimmed by 2 bases and 7 bases, with 15 bases remaining between them. CDR1 GTSNPN and CDR2 SVGIG come from the germline V gene (reference sequence). RNA extraction was followed by reverse transcription into cDNA, which acted as the sequencing template. The repertoire was sequenced with immunoSEQ multiplex PCR; TCRdb's copy has only in-frame clones and lacks some. The profile covers about 210,000 clones, with 55% to 70% appearing a single time and more than 3.5% taken by the ten largest. Treatment described: oral pan-JAK inhibitor, 5-10 mg twice daily.

The input for sequencing was CD4+ T cells sorted from blood, taken at week 4, from a patient treated with tofacitinib. The TCR originated in a human donor with alopecia areata. V usage is TRBV30 and J usage is TRBJ1-5; a weak D match, TRBD1 (6 bases). CDR3 in amino acids: CAWSPTGKRQPQHF. In DNA form, the CDR3 reads TGTGCCTGGAGTCCAACAGGGAAAAGGCAGCCCCAGCATTTT.